The present T cell receptor (beta chain) was sequenced within a study of blood T cells in healthy people across ages. Study findings and constraints: Expanded clonotype shifts may have been confounded, as the donors had an unknown CMV status.

A second PCR, run for about 7 to 11 cycles, used a sample-barcoded 5' primer plus a J-beta primer mix. Each TCR beta cDNA got a 12-nucleotide random molecular identifier. One entry per CDR3 protein results from TCRdb running MiXCR on the 5' RACE reads. Of around 1,100,000 distinct CDR3 sequences in the sample, approximately 38% were seen once. Germline-derived CDR1 and CDR2 are DFQATT and SNEGSKA (reference sequence). The CDR3 is 15 amino acids. V gave up 3 bases and J gave up 0 bases; unmatched junction bases: 6. This clonotype was recorded a few times. The target antigen is unknown. Each of the donors had roughly 9.4 milliliters of peripheral blood drawn into EDTA-treated Vacutainer tubes.

The chain carries TRBV20-1 and TRBJ2-3, with 7 bases aligning to TRBD2. The sequenced material came from blood. The TCR sequence derives from a man younger than 30 in good health. This CDR3 is CSASVRGTSTDTQYF. CDR3 sequence (DNA): TGCAGTGCTAGTGTGCGGGGGACTAGCACAGATACGCAGTATTTT.